This TCR beta chain was sequenced in a study of T cell changes during pregnancy in multiple sclerosis. In germline, CDR1 is MNHEY, CDR2 SVGAGI. After removal of 5 bases from V and 8 bases from J, the junction contained 8 bases not matched to a gene. The CDR3 loop spans 13 amino acids. This table comes from immunoSEQ multiplex PCR, and its TCRdb copy is limited to in-frame clones, with some not included. The table shows 75,000 to 90,000 clones, with 85% to 95% occurring only once. The receptor comes from a female donor with multiple sclerosis, enrolled in a pregnancy study. This chain links TRBV6-5 with TRBJ1-2; TRBD1 matches 7 bases. This sample comprised CD4+ T cells from peripheral blood mononuclear cells, obtained before pregnancy. CDR3 sequence: CASSPRGPRGYTF. DNA for the CDR3: TGTGCCAGCAGTCCGAGGGGGCCGCGGGGCTACACCTTC.